A single T cell receptor (beta chain) is shown here with its context. What it binds is not known. Each CDR3 protein gets one entry after TCRdb re-called the 5' RACE reads with MiXCR. The sample yields nearly 200,000 distinct CDR3 sequences, about a sixth seen once. This entry comes from a study of identical twins. Regarding the study as a whole: While abundant cord blood beta clonotypes carried fewer insertions, memory repertoires showed no such pattern.

After removal of 3 bases from V and 6 bases from J, the junction contained 16 bases not matched to a gene. The CDR3 extends over 19 amino acids. Germline V gives CDR1 SGHRS, CDR2 YFSETQ. The sample also formed part of further work on T cells expressing NK-cell markers. That work states: Among a handful of donors, these clonotypes also ranked first in the CD3+CD56-NKG2C+ fraction.

Specimen: CD8+ T cells sorted from blood. The chain recombines TRBV5-1 with TRBJ2-3, with TRBD2 matching over 13 bases. The clonotype comes from a woman aged 18-30 years in good health. Written as DNA, the CDR3 is TGCGCCAGCAGCTCGGATACTAGCGGGGGGGTTTTCATAACCGATACGCAGTATTTT. This sequence encodes CASSSDTSGGVFITDTQYF.